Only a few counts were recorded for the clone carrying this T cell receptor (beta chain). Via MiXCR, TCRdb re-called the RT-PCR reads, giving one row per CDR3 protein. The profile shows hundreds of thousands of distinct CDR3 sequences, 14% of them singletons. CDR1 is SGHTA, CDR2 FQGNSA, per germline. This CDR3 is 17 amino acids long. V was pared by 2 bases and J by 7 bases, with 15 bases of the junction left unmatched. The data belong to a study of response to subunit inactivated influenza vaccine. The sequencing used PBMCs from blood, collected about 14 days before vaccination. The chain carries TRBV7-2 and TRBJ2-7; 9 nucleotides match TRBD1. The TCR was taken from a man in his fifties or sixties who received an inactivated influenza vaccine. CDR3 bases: TGTGCCAGCAGCTTAAGCCTGGACAGGGGCTTTCGTGGGGAGCAGTACTTC. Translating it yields CASSLSLDRGFRGEQYF. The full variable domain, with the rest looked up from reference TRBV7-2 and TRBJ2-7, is GAGVSQSPSNKVTEKGKDVELRCDPISGHTALYWYRQSLGQGLEFLIYFQGNSAPDKSGLPSDRFSAERTGGSVSTLTIQRTQQEDSAVYLCASSLSLDRGFRGEQYFGPGTRLTVT.